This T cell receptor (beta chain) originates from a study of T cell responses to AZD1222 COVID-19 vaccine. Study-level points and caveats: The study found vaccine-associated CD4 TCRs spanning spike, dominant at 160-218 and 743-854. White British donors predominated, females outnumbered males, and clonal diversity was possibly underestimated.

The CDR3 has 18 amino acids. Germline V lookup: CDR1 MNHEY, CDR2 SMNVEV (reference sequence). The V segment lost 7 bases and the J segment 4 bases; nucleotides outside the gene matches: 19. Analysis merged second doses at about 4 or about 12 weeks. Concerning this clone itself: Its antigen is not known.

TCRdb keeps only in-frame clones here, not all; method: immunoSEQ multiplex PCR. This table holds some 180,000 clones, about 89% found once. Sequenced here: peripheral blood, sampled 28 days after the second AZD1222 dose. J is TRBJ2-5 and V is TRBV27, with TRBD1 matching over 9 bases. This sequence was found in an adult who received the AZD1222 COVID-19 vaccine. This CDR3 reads CASTNRGTGIVARETQYF. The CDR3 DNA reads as TGTGCCAGCACTAATCGCGGGACAGGGATTGTGGCACGAGAGACCCAGTACTTC.